Detailed here is one T cell receptor beta chain. Its antigen is unknown. Primers for the PCR totalled 60 Vbeta and 13 Jbeta. Data came from immunoSEQ multiplex PCR; TCRdb stores just in-frame clones and leaves some out. The sample consists of about 180,000 clones, 77% of them appearing once. The data were taken from a study of cytomegalovirus exposure and HLA in healthy donors. General observations from the study: Cytomegalovirus-associated status was assigned to some 160 TCR beta chains. Rarity held for most TCR sequences, but there were some public TCRs that occurred in many donors. In vitro data verified a few CMV-associated chains as specific for CMV antigens.

The CDR3 consists of 14 residues. CDR1 and CDR2 from the germline V gene are LNHDA and SQIVND (reference sequence). V was trimmed by 3 bases and J by 4 bases, leaving 9 bases between them. The sample comprised PBMCs. The clonotype originates from a man aged 18 to 29 in good health and CMV-seronegative. This rearrangement joins TRBV19 to TRBJ1-4; no reliable D call. CDR3 in amino acids: CASSILSFNEKLFF. CDR3 sequence (DNA): TGTGCCAGTAGTATCTTGAGCTTTAATGAAAAACTGTTTTTT.